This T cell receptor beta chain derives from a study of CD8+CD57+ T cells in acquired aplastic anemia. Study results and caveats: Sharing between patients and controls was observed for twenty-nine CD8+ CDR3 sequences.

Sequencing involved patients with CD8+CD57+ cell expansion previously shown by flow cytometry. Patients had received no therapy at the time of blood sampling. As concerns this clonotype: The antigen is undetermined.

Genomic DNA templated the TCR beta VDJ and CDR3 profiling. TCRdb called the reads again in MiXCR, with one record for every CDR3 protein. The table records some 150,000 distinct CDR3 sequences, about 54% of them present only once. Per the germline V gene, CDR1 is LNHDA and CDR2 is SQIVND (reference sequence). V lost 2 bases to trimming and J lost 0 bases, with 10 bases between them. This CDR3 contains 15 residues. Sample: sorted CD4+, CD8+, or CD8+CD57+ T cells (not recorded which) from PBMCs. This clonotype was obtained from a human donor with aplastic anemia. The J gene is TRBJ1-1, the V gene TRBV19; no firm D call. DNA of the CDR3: TGTGCCAGTAGTATATCTGAGAACATGAACACTGAAGCTTTCTTT. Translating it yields CASSISENMNTEAFF.